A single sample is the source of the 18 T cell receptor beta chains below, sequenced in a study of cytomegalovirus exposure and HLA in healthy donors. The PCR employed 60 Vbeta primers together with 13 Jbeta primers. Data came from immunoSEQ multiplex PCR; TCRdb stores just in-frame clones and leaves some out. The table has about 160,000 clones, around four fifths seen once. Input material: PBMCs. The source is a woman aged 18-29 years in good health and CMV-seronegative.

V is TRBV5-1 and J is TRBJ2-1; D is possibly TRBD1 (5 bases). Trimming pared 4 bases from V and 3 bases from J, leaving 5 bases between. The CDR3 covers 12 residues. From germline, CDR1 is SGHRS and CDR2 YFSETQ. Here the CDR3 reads CASSTGYNEQFF. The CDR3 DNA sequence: TGCGCCAGCAGCACAGGCTACAATGAGCAGTTCTTC.

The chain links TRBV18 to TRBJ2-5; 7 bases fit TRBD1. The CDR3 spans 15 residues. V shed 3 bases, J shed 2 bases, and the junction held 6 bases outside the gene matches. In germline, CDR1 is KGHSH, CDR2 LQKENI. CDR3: CASSPTGQAQETQYF. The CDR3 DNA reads TGTGCCAGCTCACCGACTGGACAGGCACAAGAGACCCAGTACTTC.

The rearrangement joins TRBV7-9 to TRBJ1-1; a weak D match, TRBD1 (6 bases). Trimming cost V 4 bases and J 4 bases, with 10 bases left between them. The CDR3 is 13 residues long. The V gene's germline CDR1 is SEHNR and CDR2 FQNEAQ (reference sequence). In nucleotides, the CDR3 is TGTGCCAGCAGCTCCCGGACAGCCACTGAAGCTTTCTTT. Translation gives CASSSRTATEAFF.

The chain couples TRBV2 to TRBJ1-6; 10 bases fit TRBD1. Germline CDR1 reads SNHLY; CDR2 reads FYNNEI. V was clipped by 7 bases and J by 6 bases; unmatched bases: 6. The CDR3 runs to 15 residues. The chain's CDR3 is CASIWDRGGNSPLHF. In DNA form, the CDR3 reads TGTGCCAGCATTTGGGACAGGGGTGGTAATTCACCCCTCCACTTT. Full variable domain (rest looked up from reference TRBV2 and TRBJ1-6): EPEVTQTPSHQVTQMGQEVILRCVPISNHLYFYWYRQILGQKVEFLVSFYNNEISEKSEIFDDQFSVERPDGSNFTLKIRSTKLEDSAMYFCASIWDRGGNSPLHFGNGTRLTVT.

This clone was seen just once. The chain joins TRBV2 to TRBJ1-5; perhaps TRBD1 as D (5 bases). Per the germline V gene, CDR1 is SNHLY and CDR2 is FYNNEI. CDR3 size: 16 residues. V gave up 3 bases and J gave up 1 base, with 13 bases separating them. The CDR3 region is CASSEAQGASNQPQHF. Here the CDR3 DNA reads TGTGCCAGCAGTGAGGCGCAGGGCGCCAGCAATCAGCCCCAGCATTTT. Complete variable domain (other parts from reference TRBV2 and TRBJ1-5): EPEVTQTPSHQVTQMGQEVILRCVPISNHLYFYWYRQILGQKVEFLVSFYNNEISEKSEIFDDQFSVERPDGSNFTLKIRSTKLEDSAMYFCASSEAQGASNQPQHFGDGTRLSIL.

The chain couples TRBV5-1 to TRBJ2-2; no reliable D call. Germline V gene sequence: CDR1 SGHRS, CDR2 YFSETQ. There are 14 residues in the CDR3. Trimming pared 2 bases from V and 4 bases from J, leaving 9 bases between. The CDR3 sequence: CASSFNSPTGELFF. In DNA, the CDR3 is TGCGCCAGCAGCTTTAACAGCCCCACCGGGGAGCTGTTTTTT. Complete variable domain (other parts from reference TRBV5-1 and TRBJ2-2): KAGVTQTPRYLIKTRGQQVTLSCSPISGHRSVSWYQQTPGQGLQFLFEYFSETQRNKGNFPGRFSGRQFSNSRSEMNVSTLELGDSALYLCASSFNSPTGELFFGEGSRLTVL.

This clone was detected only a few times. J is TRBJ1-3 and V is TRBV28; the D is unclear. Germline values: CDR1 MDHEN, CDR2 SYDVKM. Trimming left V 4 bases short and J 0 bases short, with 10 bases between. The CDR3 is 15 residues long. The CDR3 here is CASSSGRNSGNTIYF. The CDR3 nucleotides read TGTGCCAGCAGTTCAGGCAGGAACTCTGGAAACACCATATATTTT. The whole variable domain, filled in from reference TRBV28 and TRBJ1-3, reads DVKVTQSSRYLVKRTGEKVFLECVQDMDHENMFWYRQDPGLGLRLIYFSYDVKMKEKGDIPEGYSVSREKKERFSLILESASTNQTSMYLCASSSGRNSGNTIYFGEGSWLTVV.

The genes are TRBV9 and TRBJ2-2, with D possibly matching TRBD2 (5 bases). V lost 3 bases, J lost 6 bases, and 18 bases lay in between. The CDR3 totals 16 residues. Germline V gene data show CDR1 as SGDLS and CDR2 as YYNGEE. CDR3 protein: CASSAPPPGSAGELFF. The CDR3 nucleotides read TGTGCCAGCAGCGCGCCCCCTCCTGGTAGCGCCGGGGAGCTGTTTTTT.

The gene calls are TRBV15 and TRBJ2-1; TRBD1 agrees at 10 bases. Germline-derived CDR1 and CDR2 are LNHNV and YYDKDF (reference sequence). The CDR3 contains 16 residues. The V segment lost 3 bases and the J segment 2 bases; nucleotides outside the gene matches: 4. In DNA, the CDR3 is TGTGCCACCAGCAGTGGGACAGGGGAGGCCTACAATGAGCAGTTCTTC. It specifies CATSSGTGEAYNEQFF.

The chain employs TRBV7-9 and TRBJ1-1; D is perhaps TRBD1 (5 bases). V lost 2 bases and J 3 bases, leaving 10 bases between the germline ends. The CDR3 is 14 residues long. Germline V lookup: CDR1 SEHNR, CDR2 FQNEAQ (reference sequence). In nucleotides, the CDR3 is TGTGCCAGCAGCTTAATGGGGGGGGACACTGAAGCTTTCTTT. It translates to CASSLMGGDTEAFF.

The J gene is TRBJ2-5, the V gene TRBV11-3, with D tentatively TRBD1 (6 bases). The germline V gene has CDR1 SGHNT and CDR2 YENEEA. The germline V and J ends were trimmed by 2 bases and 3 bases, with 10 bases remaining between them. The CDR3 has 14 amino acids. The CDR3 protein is CASSLRQAKETQYF. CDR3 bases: TGTGCCAGCAGCTTACGACAGGCGAAAGAGACCCAGTACTTC.

CDR3 loop: CASSVLDYGYTF. The CDR3 DNA follows: TGTGCCAGCAGTGTTTTAGACTATGGCTACACCTTC. The chain joins TRBV6-1 to TRBJ1-2; D is uncertain. Germline V CDR1 and CDR2: MNHNS, SASEGT. The CDR3 extends over 12 amino acids. Trimming stripped 4 bases from V and 3 bases from J, with 6 bases between.

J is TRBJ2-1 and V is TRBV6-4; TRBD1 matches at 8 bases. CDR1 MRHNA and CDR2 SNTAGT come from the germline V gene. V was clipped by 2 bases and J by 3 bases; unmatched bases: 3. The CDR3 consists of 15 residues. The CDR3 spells CASSDEGQGYNEQFF. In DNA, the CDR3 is TGTGCCAGCAGTGACGAAGGACAGGGCTACAATGAGCAGTTCTTC.

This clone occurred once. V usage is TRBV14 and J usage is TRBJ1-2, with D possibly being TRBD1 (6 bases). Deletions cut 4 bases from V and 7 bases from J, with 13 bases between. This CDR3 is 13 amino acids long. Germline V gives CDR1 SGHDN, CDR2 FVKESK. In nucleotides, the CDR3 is TGTGCCAGCAGCCGATCACAGGGTAGTGGCTACACCTTC. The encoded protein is CASSRSQGSGYTF.

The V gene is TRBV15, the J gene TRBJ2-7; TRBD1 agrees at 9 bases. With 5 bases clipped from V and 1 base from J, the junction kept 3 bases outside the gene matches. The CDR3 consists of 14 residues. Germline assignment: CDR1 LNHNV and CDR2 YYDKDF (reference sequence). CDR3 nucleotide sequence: TGTGCCACCAGCGGGGGACAGGGTTCCTACGAGCAGTACTTC. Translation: CATSGGQGSYEQYF. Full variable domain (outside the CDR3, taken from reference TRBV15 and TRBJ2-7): DAMVIQNPRYQVTQFGKPVTLSCSQTLNHNVMYWYQQKSSQAPKLLFHYYDKDFNNEADTPDNFQSRRPNTSFCFLDIRSPGLGDTAMYLCATSGGQGSYEQYFGPGTRLTVT.

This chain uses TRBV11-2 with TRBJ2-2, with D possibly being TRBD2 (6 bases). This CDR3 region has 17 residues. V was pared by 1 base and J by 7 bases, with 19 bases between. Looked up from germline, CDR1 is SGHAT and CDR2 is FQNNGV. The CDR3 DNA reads TGTGCCAGCAGCTTAGGGGTTGGTTGGGGGGTCAGCGGGGAGCTGTTTTTT. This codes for CASSLGVGWGVSGELFF.

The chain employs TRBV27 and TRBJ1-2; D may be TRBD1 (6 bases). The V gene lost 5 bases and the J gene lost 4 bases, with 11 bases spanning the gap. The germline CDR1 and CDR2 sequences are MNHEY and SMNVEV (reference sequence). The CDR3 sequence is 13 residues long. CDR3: CASSPRGSYGYTF. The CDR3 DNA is TGTGCCAGCAGTCCCAGGGGATCCTATGGCTACACCTTC.

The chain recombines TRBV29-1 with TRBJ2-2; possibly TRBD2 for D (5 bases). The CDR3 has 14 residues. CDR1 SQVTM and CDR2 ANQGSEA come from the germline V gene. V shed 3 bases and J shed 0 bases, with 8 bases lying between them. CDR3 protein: CSVELASNTGELFF. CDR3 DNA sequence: TGCAGCGTTGAGCTAGCTTCGAACACCGGGGAGCTGTTTTTT.